This T cell receptor (beta chain) was retrieved from a study of regulatory T cells in long-lasting Graves disease. Findings of the study overall: Segments TRBV28, TRBJ1-2 and TRBJ2-5 showed preferential usage in persistent disease.

Time point noted: persistent/refractory GD, antithyroid drugs over 5 years with positive TRAb. The authors made the TCR library using RNA they extracted from PBMCs. By American Thyroid Association guidelines, Graves' disease was diagnosed in the cohort. A volume of approximately 9.8 milliliters of peripheral blood was collected in EDTA tubes. The CDR3 is 13 residues long. The V end was cut by 4 bases, the J end by 8 bases, with 12 bases between. Germline V gives CDR1 WNHNN, CDR2 SYGVQD (reference sequence). To note about this clonotype: What it binds is unknown.

Building the TCR beta libraries relied on iRepertoire HTBI primers, and CDR3 regions underwent Arm-PCR. TCRdb used MiXCR to reprocess the multiplex PCR reads, holding one entry per CDR3 protein. This table holds roughly 300,000 distinct CDR3 sequences, under 25% found once. The specimen comprised peripheral blood mononuclear cells (PBMCs), sampled when the disease was refractory, from a patient treated with antithyroid drugs. The clonotype originates from a female donor with Graves disease. The chain links TRBV10-1 to TRBJ2-4, with D hard to call. In nucleotides, the CDR3 is TGCGCCAGCAGTGTTTTGGTTCGGTACATTCAGTACTTC. Translation gives CASSVLVRYIQYF.